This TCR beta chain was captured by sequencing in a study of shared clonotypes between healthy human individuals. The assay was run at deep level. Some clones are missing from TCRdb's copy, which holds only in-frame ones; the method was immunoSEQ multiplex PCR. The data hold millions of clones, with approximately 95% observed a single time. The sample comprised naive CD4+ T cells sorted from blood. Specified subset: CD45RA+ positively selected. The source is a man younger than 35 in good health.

The CDR3 DNA follows: TGTGCCAGCAGCTTAACTGGGACAGGGTTCACTAATGAAAAACTGTTTTTT. Protein sequence: CASSLTGTGFTNEKLFF. The V call is TRBV7-9, the J call TRBJ1-4; 9 bases are a match to TRBD1. The V and J ends lost 2 bases and 2 bases, in that order; junction bases with no gene match: 6. The germline V gene has CDR1 SEHNR and CDR2 FQNEAQ (reference sequence). CDR3 length equals 17 residues. Full variable domain (rest looked up from reference TRBV7-9 and TRBJ1-4): DTGVSQNPRHKITKRGQNVTFRCDPISEHNRLYWYRQTLGQGPEFLTYFQNEAQLEKSRLLSDRFSAERPKGSFSTLEIQRTEQGDSAMYLCASSLTGTGFTNEKLFFGSGTQLSVL.